This T cell receptor beta chain is from a study of T cell repertoires in cytomegalovirus infection. Overall study: Signatures in public TCR beta sequences pointed to both CMV infection and matching HLA type. General study results and limits: The study found HLA-C-restricted CMV-specific TCR beta clonotypes dominating the ex vivo response. Using cumulative public TCR beta family frequency, the authors identified those who carried CMV together with the relevant HLA.

Germline CDR1 is MNHEY and CDR2 is SMNVEV (reference sequence). CDR3 length: 18 residues. The junction had 17 bases not matched to a gene; V was cut back by 6 bases and J by 0 bases. Each CDR3 protein gets one entry after TCRdb re-called the reads with MiXCR. The repertoire consists of approximately 110,000 distinct CDR3 sequences, with roughly a tenth occurring once and the leading ten covering approximately 33%. This clonotype showed up just a few times. Antigen unknown. The clonotype originates from a human donor in good health (CMV status not recorded). Some clones in this sample may be carry-over from other donors' samples. Sequencing used PBMCs, sequenced either directly or after in vitro stimulation (not recorded which). V gene TRBV27 combines with J gene TRBJ2-7, with 7 bases aligning to TRBD2. The DNA of the CDR3 is TGTGCCAGCAGCCGGGAGGTTTTGAATAGCGGGTACTCCTACGAGCAGTACTTC. It translates to CASSREVLNSGYSYEQYF.